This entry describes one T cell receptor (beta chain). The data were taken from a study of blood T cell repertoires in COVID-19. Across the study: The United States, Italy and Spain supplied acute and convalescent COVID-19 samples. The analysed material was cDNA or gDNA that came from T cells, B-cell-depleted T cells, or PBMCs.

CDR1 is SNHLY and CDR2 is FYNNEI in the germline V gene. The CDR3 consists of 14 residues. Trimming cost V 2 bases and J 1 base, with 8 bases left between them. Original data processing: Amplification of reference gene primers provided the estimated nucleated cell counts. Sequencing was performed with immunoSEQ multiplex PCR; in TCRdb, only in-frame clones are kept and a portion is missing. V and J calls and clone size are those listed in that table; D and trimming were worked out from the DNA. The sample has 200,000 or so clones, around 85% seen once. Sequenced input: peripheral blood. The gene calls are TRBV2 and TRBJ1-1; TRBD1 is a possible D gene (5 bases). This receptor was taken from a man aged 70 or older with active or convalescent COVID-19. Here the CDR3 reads CASSEIQGNTEAFF. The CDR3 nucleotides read TGTGCCAGCAGTGAAATTCAGGGGAACACTGAAGCTTTCTTT.